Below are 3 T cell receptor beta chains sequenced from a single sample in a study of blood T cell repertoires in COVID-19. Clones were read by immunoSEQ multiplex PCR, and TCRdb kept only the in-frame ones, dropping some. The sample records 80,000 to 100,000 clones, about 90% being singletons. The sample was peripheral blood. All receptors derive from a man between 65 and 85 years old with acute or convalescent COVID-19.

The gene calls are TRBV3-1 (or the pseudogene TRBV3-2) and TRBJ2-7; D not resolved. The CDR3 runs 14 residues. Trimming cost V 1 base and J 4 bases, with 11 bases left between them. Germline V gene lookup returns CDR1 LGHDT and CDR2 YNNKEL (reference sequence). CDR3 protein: CASSQGGRSYEQYF. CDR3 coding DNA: TGTGCCAGCAGCCAAGGAGGTAGATCATACGAGCAGTACTTC.

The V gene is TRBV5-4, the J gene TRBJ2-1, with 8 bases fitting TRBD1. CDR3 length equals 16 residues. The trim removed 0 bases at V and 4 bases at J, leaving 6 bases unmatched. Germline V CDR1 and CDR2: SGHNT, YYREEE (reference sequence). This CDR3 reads CASSLEGQGAYNEQFF. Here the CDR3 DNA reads TGTGCCAGCAGCTTGGAAGGCCAGGGGGCATACAATGAGCAGTTCTTC. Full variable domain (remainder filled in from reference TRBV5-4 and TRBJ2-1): ETGVTQSPTHLIKTRGQQVTLRCSSQSGHNTVSWYQQALGQGPQFIFQYYREEENGRGNFPPRFSGLQFPNYSSELNVNALELDDSALYLCASSLEGQGAYNEQFFGPGTRLTVL.

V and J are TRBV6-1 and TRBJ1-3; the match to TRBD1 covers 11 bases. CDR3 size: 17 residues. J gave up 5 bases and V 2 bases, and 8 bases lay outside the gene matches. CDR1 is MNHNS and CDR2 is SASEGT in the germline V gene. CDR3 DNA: TGTGCCAGCAGTGAATATCTGGGACAGGGGGGAAGAAACACCATATATTTT. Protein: CASSEYLGQGGRNTIYF.